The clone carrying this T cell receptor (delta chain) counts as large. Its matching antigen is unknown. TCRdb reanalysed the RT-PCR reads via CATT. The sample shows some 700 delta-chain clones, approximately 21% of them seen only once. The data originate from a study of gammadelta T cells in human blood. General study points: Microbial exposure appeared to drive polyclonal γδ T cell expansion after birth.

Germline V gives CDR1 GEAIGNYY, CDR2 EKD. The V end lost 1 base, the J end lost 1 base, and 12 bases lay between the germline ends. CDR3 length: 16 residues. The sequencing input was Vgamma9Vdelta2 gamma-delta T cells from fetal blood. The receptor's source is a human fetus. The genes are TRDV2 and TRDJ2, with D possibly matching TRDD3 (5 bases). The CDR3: CACDTAGTDLTAQLFF. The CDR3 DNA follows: TGTGCCTGTGACACGGCTGGGACAGATTTGACAGCACAACTCTTCTTT.